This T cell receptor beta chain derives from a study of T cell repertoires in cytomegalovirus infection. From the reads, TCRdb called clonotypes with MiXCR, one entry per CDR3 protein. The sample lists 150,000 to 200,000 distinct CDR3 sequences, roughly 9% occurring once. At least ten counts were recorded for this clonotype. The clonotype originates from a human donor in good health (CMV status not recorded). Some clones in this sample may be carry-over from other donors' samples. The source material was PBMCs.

CDR3 sequence (DNA): TGTGCCAGGGGGGCCAGGCACAAGAACACTGAAGCTTTCTTT. Amino acid sequence: CARGARHKNTEAFF. The V and J genes are TRBV19 and TRBJ1-1, with D possibly TRBD1 on 6 matching bases. The CDR3 loop spans 14 amino acids. V was trimmed by 9 bases and J by 1 base, leaving 15 bases between them. Germline V gene lookup returns CDR1 LNHDA and CDR2 SQIVND (reference sequence).